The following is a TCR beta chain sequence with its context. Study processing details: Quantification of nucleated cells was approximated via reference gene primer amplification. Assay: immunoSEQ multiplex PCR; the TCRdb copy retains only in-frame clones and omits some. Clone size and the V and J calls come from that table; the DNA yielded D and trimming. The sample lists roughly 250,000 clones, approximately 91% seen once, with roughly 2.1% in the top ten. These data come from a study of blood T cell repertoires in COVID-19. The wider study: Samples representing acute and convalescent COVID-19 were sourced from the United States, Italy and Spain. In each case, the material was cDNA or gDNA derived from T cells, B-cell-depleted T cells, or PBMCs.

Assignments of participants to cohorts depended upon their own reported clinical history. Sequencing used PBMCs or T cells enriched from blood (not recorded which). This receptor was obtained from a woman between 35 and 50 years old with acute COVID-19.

In DNA form, the CDR3 reads TGTGCCAGCAGACCCGACAGTGCACAGCCCCAGCATTTT. This encodes CASRPDSAQPQHF. The chain is built from TRBV28 and TRBJ1-5, with D possibly being TRBD1 (5 bases). The germline V gene has CDR1 MDHEN and CDR2 SYDVKM. V lost 6 bases, J lost 7 bases, and 13 bases lay in between. This CDR3 contains 13 residues.